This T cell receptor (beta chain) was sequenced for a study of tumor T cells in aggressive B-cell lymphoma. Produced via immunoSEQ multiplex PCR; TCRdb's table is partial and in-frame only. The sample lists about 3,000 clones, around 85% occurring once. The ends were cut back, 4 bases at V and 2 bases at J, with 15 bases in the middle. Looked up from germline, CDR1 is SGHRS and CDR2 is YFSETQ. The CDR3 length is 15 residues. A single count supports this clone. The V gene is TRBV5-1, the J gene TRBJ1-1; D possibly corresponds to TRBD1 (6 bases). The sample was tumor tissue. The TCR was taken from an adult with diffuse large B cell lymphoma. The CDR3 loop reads CASSRRGGGNTEAFF. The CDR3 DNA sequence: TGCGCCAGCAGCCGAAGGGGGGGAGGTAACACTGAAGCTTTCTTT.